These 3 T cell receptor beta chains originate from one sample sequenced in a study of blood T cell repertoires in COVID-19. TCRdb's table, derived via immunoSEQ multiplex PCR, lists solely in-frame clones and lacks some. This sample yields 540,000 or so clones, of which around 90% are seen a single time; roughly 8% belongs to the top ten. Sequenced sample: peripheral blood. Receptors were obtained from a woman aged 50 to 60 with COVID-19, enrolled during active disease.

The chain is built from TRBV24-1 and TRBJ1-2, with unresolved D. With 11 bases removed from V and 4 bases from J, the gap between germline ends came to 13 bases. CDR3 length equals 12 residues. Germline V gene lookup returns CDR1 KGHDR and CDR2 SFDVKD. CDR3 DNA sequence: TGTGCCATCCAACGGGAGTCCTATGGCTACACCTTC. It codes for CAIQRESYGYTF.

This clone has a handful of counts. This chain joins TRBV9 and TRBJ2-1, with 8 positions matching TRBD1. From germline, CDR1 is SGDLS and CDR2 YYNGEE. The CDR3 consists of 16 residues. V lost 3 bases to trimming and J lost 5 bases; unmatched junction nucleotides: 10. The CDR3 bases are TGTGCCAGCAGCGCTCATCAGGGGGCCGCAAACAATGAGCAGTTCTTC. It encodes CASSAHQGAANNEQFF.

The rearrangement links TRBV24-1 to TRBJ2-1; D is perhaps TRBD2 (6 bases). Trimming removed 4 bases at V and 7 bases at J, with 10 bases between. Germline V gene lookup returns CDR1 KGHDR and CDR2 SFDVKD. This CDR3 spans 13 amino acids. CDR3 protein: CATSESGQNEQFF. CDR3 DNA: TGTGCCACCAGTGAAAGCGGGCAGAATGAGCAGTTCTTC.